The T cell receptor (beta chain) under discussion was sequenced for a study of cytomegalovirus exposure and HLA in healthy donors. Whole-study findings and limits: As a later analysis showed, several of the most significant clusters appeared to be linked to common viral pathogens.

On this clone itself: No antigen is known for it. Compared with germline, one end of the junction differs, possibly owing to a read error.

CDR1 and CDR2 (germline): MNHEY, SMNVEV (reference sequence). The CDR3 contains 16 residues. PCR employed 60 Vbeta and 13 Jbeta primers. Generated by immunoSEQ multiplex PCR, the TCRdb table keeps only in-frame clones and is missing some. The repertoire holds roughly 200,000 clones, with roughly 79% as singletons. The J gene is TRBJ2-2, the V gene TRBV27; 12 bases fit TRBD1. Material: PBMCs. The source of this sequence is a man between 25 and 39 years old in good health and CMV-seronegative. The CDR3 nucleotides are TGTACCAGCAGTTTATGGGGACAGGGGGCGAGCGGGGAGCTGTTTTTT. Translating gives CTSSLWGQGASGELFF.